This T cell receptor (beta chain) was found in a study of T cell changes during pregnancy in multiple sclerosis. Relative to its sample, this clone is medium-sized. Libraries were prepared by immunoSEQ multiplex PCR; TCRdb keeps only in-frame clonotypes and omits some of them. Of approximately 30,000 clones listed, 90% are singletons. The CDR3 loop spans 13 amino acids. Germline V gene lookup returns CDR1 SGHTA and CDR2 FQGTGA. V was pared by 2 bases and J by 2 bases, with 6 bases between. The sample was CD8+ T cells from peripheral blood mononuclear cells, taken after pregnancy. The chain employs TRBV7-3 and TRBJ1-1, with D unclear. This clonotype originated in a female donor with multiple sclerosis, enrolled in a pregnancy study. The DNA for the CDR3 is TGTGCCAGCAGCTTACTAGTTAACACTGAAGCTTTCTTT. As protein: CASSLLVNTEAFF.